Included here is one T cell receptor (beta chain) sequence, with context. Its antigen is undetermined. The data stem from a study of T cell responses to AZD1222 COVID-19 vaccine. General study findings and limits: Vaccine-associated CD4 TCRs ranged over spike, dominating at 160-218 and 743-854.

Deletions cut 4 bases from V and 1 base from J, with 14 bases between. CDR1 and CDR2 (germline): SGDLS, YYNGEE. This CDR3 has 16 amino acids. Only in-frame clones appear in the TCRdb table, and some are missing; sequencing was by immunoSEQ multiplex PCR. In the table there are over 120,000 clones, 92% of which are singletons. The genes are TRBV9 and TRBJ2-2, with D possibly TRBD1 on 6 matching bases. Sequenced here: peripheral blood, sampled on day 0 of AZD1222 vaccination. The sequence derives from an adult in good health. The CDR3 bases are TGTGCCAGCAGCCCCCTCCGGGACAAGAACACCGGGGAGCTGTTTTTT. It translates to CASSPLRDKNTGELFF.